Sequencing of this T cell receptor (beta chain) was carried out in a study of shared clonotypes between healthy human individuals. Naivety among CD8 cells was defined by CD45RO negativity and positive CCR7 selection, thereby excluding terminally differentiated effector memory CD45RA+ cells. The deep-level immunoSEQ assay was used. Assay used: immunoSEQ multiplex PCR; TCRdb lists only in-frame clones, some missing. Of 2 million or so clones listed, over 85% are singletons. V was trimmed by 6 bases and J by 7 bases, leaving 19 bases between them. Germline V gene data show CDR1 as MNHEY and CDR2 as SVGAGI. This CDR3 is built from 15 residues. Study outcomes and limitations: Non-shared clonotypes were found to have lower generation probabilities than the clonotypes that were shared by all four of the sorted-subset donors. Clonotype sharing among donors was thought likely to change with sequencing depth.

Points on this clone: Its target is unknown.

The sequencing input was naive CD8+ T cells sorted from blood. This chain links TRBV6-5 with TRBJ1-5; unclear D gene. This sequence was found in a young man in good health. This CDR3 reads CASSKTFGDPQPQHF. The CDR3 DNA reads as TGTGCCAGCAGCAAAACTTTCGGGGATCCCCAGCCCCAGCATTTT.